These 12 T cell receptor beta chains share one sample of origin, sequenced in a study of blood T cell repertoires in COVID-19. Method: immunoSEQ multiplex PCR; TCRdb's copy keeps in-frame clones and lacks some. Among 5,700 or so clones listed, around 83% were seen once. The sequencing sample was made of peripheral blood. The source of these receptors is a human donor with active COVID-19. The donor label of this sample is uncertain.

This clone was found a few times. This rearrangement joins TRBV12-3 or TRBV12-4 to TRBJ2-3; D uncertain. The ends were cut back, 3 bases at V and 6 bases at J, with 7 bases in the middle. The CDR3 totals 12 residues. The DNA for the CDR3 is TGTGCCAGCAGTTTCAGCAGGGATACGCAGTATTTT. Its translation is CASSFSRDTQYF.

The chain's CDR3 is CAISELRLTGANVLTF. The CDR3 region has the DNA TGTGCCATCAGTGAGCTGCGTCTAACTGGGGCCAACGTCCTGACTTTC. The chain joins TRBV10-3 to TRBJ2-6; D gene ambiguous. In germline, CDR1 is ENHRY, CDR2 SYGVKD. V lost 2 bases, J lost 2 bases, and 10 bases lay in between. There are 16 residues in the CDR3.

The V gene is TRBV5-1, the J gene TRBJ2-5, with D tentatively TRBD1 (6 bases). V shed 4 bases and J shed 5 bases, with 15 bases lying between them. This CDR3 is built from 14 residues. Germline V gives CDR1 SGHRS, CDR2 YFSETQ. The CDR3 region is CASSTGQSEETQYF. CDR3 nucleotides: TGCGCCAGCAGCACCGGACAGTCCGAGGAGACCCAGTACTTC.

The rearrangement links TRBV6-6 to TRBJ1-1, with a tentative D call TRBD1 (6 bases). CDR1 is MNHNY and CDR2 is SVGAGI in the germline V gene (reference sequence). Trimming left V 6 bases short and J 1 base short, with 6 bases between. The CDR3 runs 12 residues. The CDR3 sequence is CASRGQNTEAFF. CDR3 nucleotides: TGTGCCAGCAGGGGACAGAACACTGAAGCTTTCTTT.

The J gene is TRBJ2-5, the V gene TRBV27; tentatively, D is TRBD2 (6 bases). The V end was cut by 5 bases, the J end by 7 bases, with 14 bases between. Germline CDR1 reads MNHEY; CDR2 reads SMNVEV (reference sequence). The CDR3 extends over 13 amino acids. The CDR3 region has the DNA TGTGCCAGCAGTCTAACTAGCTACGGGACCCAGTACTTC. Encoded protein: CASSLTSYGTQYF.

The CDR3 sequence: CASSLGHPEAYEQYV. CDR3 bases: TGTGCCAGCAGCTTGGGACATCCCGAGGCTTACGAGCAGTACGTC. V gene TRBV6-6 combines with J gene TRBJ2-7, with a weak D call TRBD1 (6 bases). This CDR3 spans 15 amino acids. The V end lost 6 bases, the J end lost 4 bases, and 19 bases lay between the germline ends. The germline CDR1 and CDR2 sequences are MNHNY and SVGAGI (reference sequence).

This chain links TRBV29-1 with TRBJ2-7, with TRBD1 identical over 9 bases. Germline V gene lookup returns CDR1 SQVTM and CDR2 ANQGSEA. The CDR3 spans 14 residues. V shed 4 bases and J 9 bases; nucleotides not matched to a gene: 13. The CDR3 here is CSVATGTGPLGQYF. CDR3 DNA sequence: TGCAGCGTTGCGACCGGGACAGGGCCTCTCGGGCAGTACTTC.

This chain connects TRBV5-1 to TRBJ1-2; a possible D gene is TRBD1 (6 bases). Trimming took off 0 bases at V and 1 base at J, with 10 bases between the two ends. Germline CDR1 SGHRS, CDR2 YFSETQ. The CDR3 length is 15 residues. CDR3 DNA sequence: TGCGCCAGCAGCTTGGAGGGGGGGATTAACTATGGCTACACCTTC. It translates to CASSLEGGINYGYTF. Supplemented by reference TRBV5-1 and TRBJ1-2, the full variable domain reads KAGVTQTPRYLIKTRGQQVTLSCSPISGHRSVSWYQQTPGQGLQFLFEYFSETQRNKGNFPGRFSGRQFSNSRSEMNVSTLELGDSALYLCASSLEGGINYGYTFGSGTRLTVV.

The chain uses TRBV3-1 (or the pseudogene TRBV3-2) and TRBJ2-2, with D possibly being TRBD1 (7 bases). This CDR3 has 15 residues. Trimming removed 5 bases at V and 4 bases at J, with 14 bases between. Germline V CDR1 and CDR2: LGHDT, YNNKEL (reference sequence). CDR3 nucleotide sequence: TGTGCCAGCAGCTTGGAGGGGGCTATCACCGGGGAGCTGTTTTTT. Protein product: CASSLEGAITGELFF.

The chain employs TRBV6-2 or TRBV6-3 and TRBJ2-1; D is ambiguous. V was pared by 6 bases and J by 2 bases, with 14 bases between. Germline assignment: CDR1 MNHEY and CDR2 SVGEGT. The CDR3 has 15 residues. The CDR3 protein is CASSLTKSPYNEQFF. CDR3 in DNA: TGTGCCAGCAGCCTGACAAAGTCCCCCTACAATGAGCAGTTCTTC.

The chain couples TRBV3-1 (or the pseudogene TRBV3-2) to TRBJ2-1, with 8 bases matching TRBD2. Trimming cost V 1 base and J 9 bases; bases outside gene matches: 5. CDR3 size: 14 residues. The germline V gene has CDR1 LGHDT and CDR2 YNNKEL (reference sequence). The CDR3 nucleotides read TGTGCCAGCAGCCAAGCGGGAGGGAGGGGTGAGCAGTTCTTC. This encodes CASSQAGGRGEQFF.

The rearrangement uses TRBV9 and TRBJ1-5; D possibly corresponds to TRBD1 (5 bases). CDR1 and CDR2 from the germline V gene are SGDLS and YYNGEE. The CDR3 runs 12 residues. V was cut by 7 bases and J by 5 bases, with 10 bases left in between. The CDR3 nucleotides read TGTGCCAGCGTCAGGGCTCATCAGCCCCAGCATTTT. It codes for CASVRAHQPQHF.